This TCR beta chain was found in a study of graft-versus-host responses after intestinal transplantation. Background on the study: Following induction with anti-thymocyte globulin, all recipients were given tacrolimus and steroids for roughly three years.

As to this clone: The antigen is undetermined.

The germline V gene has CDR1 MDHEN and CDR2 SYDVKM. The germline V and J ends were trimmed by 3 bases and 5 bases, with 13 bases remaining between them. The CDR3 spans 14 residues. Broader study findings: Peak circulating GvH clone levels were associated with early post-transplant HvG declines. GvH clones surfaced in recipient marrow, some emerging earlier in ileum or blood. Patients who carried graft-donor T cell macrochimerism also had high graft-versus-host to host-versus-graft clonal ratios in their allografts.

Assay: immunoSEQ multiplex PCR; the TCRdb copy retains only in-frame clones and omits some. This table has 30,000 or so clones, approximately 83% appearing once. The rearrangement links TRBV28 to TRBJ2-5, with D possibly TRBD2 on 6 matching bases. The TCR was taken from a human donor who received an intestinal transplant. The specimen was unstimulated CD8+ T cells sorted from spleen or lymph node cells, collected before intestinal transplant. The CDR3 loop reads CASSFTGDAETQYF. CDR3 coding DNA: TGTGCCAGCAGTTTTACGGGGGATGCCGAGACCCAGTACTTC. The full variable domain, in which reference TRBV28 and TRBJ2-5 provide the parts outside the CDR3, is DVKVTQSSRYLVKRTGEKVFLECVQDMDHENMFWYRQDPGLGLRLIYFSYDVKMKEKGDIPEGYSVSREKKERFSLILESASTNQTSMYLCASSFTGDAETQYFGPGTRLLVL.